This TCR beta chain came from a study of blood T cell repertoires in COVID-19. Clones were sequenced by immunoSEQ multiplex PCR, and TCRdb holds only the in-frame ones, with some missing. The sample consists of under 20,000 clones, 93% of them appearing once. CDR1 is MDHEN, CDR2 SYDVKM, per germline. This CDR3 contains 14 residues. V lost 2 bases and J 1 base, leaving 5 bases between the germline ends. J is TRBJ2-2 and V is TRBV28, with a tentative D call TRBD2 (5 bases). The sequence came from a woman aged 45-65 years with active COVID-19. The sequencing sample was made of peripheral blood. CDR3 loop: CASSLGGNTGELFF. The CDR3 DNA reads TGTGCCAGCAGTTTAGGAGGGAACACCGGGGAGCTGTTTTTT.